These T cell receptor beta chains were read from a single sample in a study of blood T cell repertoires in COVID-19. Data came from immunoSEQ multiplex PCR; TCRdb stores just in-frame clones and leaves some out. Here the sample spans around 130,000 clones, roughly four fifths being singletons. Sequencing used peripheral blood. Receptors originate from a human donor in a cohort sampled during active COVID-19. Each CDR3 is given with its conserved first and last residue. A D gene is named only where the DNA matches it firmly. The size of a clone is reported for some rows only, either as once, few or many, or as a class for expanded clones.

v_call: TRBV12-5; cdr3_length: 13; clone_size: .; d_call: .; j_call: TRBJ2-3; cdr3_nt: TGTGCTAGTGGTTTGACCGTAGTAGATACGCAGTATTTT; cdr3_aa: CASGLTVVDTQYF
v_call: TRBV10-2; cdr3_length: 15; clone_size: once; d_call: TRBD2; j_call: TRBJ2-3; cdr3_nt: TGCGCCAGCAGTTCAGGGACTAGCAAAACAGATACGCAGTATTTT; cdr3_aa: CASSSGTSKTDTQYF
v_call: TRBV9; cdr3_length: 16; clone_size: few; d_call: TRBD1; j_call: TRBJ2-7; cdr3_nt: TGTGCCAGCAGCGTAGCGGGGACAGGGGGCTACTACGAGCAGTACTTC; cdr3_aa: CASSVAGTGGYYEQYF
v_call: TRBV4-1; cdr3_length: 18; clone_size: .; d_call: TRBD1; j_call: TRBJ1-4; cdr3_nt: TGCGCCAGCAGCCAAGAAAGGACAGGGATGAGTTGGATTGAAAAACTGTTTTTT; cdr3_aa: CASSQERTGMSWIEKLFF
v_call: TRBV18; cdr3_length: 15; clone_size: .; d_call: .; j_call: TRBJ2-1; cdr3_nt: TGTGCCAGCTCACAAACACAGGGCAGCTACAATGAGCAGTTCTTC; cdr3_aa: CASSQTQGSYNEQFF
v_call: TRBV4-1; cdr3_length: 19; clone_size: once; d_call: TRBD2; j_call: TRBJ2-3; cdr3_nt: TGCGCCAGCAGCCAAGAAGTCGGCGGGACTAGCGGGGGGGCAGATACGCAGTATTTT; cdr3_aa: CASSQEVGGTSGGADTQYF
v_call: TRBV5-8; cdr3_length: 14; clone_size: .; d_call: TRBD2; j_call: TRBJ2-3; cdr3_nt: TGTGCCAGCAGCCCTAGCGGGGCATCAGATACGCAGTATTTT; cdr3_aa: CASSPSGASDTQYF
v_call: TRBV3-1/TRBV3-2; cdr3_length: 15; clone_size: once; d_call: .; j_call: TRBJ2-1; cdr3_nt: TGTGCCAGCGGTGGTTGGGGGGGCCCTGGTTTGGAGCAGTTCTTC; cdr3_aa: CASGGWGGPGLEQFF
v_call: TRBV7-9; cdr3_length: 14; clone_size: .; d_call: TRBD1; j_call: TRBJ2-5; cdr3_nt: TGTGCCAGCAGCTGGACAGGCCCCCAAGAGACCCAGTACTTC; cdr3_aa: CASSWTGPQETQYF
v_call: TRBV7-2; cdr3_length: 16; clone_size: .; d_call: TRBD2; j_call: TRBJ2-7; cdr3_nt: TGTGCCAGCAGCTTATTTAGGCGGACTAGGGGCTACGAGCAGTACTTC; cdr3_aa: CASSLFRRTRGYEQYF